The T cell receptor beta chain under discussion was sequenced for a study of blood T cell repertoires in COVID-19. Study as a whole: Acute-phase and convalescent COVID-19 samples originated in the United States, Italy and Spain. The analysed material was cDNA or gDNA that came from T cells, B-cell-depleted T cells, or PBMCs.

In the source study's methods: Reference gene primers were amplified, and this amplification served to estimate nucleated cell counts. The assay was immunoSEQ multiplex PCR, and TCRdb's table has in-frame clones only and misses some. That table gives V, J and clone size, and the DNA gave D and trimming. The sample consists of fewer than 150,000 clones, about three quarters of them appearing once. The CDR3 has 13 residues. The V gene's germline CDR1 is MNHEY and CDR2 SVGAGI. Trimming left V 5 bases short and J 4 bases short, with 10 bases between. The sequenced material came from peripheral blood. The sequence derives from a human donor with acute or convalescent COVID-19. The donor label of this sample is uncertain. The chain has TRBV6-5 and TRBJ2-3; D is unresolved. CDR3 amino acids: CASSLKLADTQYF. The CDR3 DNA sequence: TGTGCCAGCAGTCTGAAATTAGCAGATACGCAGTATTTT.